Each of the 32 T cell receptor beta chains below was sequenced from the same sample in a study of low-dose radiotherapy and immunotherapy resistance in tumors. Indicated time point: before trial treatment. Covering alpha and beta chains, TRAV- and TRBV-specific primers were used for the first-strand cDNA. The authors ran roughly 20 PCR cycles to amplify TCRs with a constant-region primer and V-primer adapter. One entry per CDR3 protein results from TCRdb running MiXCR on the reads. The data show 57,000 or so distinct CDR3 sequences, approximately 26% seen once. Sequencing was performed on PBMCs, taken before treatment. These receptors all stem from a male donor with prostate cancer.

Regarding this clonotype: A much larger clone lies a single base off, so this may be a read error. The chain couples TRBV27 to TRBJ2-7, with D perhaps matching TRBD2 (5 bases). Germline V gives CDR1 MNHEY, CDR2 SMNVEV (reference sequence). This CDR3 has 15 amino acids. CDR3: CASSFQAGSGYERYF. For the CDR3, the DNA is TGTGCCAGCAGTTTCCAGGCGGGTTCCGGCTACGAGCGGTACTTC.

This clonotype was observed at least ten times. The chain couples TRBV5-4 to TRBJ2-7, with unresolved D. V was shortened by 1 base and J by 2 bases, with 10 bases between the two germline ends. The CDR3 covers 14 residues. The germline V gene encodes CDR1 SGHNT and CDR2 YYREEE (reference sequence). The CDR3 sequence is CASSLFPAAYEQYF. In DNA form, the CDR3 reads TGTGCCAGCAGCTTGTTTCCGGCCGCCTACGAGCAGTACTTC.

This clonotype occurred many times. The rearrangement joins TRBV14 to TRBJ2-7; a weak D match, TRBD2 (6 bases). Looked up from germline, CDR1 is SGHDN and CDR2 is FVKESK. Trimming pared 2 bases from V and 3 bases from J, leaving 14 bases between. This CDR3 region has 15 residues. CDR3 sequence: CASSQSVRESYEQYF. CDR3 DNA sequence: TGTGCCAGCAGCCAATCAGTTCGGGAGAGCTACGAGCAGTACTTC.

This clonotype has just a few counts. This chain joins TRBV5-4 and TRBJ2-5, with a possible D match to TRBD1 (5 bases). The germline gives CDR1 SGHNT, CDR2 YYREEE (reference sequence). V was shortened by 0 bases and J by 9 bases, with 15 bases between the two germline ends. This CDR3 contains 14 residues. In nucleotides, the CDR3 is TGTGCCAGCAGCTTGGGCCAGGGCCGTGGGGCCCAGTACTTC. It is translated as CASSLGQGRGAQYF. The entire variable domain, with the rest obtained from reference TRBV5-4 and TRBJ2-5, is as follows: ETGVTQSPTHLIKTRGQQVTLRCSSQSGHNTVSWYQQALGQGPQFIFQYYREEENGRGNFPPRFSGLQFPNYSSELNVNALELDDSALYLCASSLGQGRGAQYFGPGTRLLVL.

This clonotype was seen repeatedly, ten times or more. The DNA for the CDR3 is TGTGCCAGCAGGCCAACCGGTGGGCTCGTCTCCGGAGGCTACACCTTC. Translation gives CASRPTGGLVSGGYTF. The chain is built from TRBV6-2 or TRBV6-3 and TRBJ1-2; D is ambiguous. The CDR3 runs 16 residues. Looked up from germline, CDR1 is MNHEY and CDR2 is SVGEGT. Trimming removed 6 bases at V and 8 bases at J, with 25 bases between.

At least ten counts were recorded for this clonotype. J is TRBJ1-4 and V is TRBV5-1; 10 positions agree with TRBD1. This CDR3 comprises 14 residues. J was trimmed by 8 bases and V by 4 bases; bases with no gene match: 5. Germline assignment: CDR1 SGHRS and CDR2 YFSETQ. CDR3 DNA sequence: TGCGCCAGCAGCGCCGGGACAGGGGCCGAAAAACTGTTTTTT. It is translated as CASSAGTGAEKLFF.

This clonotype has ten or more counts. This chain connects TRBV29-1 to TRBJ1-1; D remains unclear. In germline, CDR1 is SQVTM, CDR2 ANQGSEA. CDR3 length: 11 amino acids. Trimming removed 4 bases at V and 7 bases at J, with 10 bases between. The CDR3 sequence: CSVVLLGEAFF. For the CDR3, the DNA is TGCAGCGTTGTTTTGCTTGGTGAAGCTTTCTTT.

This clonotype was detected ten times or more. V usage is TRBV11-2 and J usage is TRBJ2-7, with TRBD2 matching 9 bases. Germline loops: CDR1 SGHAT, CDR2 FQNNGV. The CDR3 runs 16 residues. The J segment lost 1 base and the V segment lost 6 bases, leaving 10 bases of the junction unmatched. As DNA, the CDR3 is TGTGCCAGCAGTCGCAGGCGGGGGGGGTCATCCTACGAGCAGTACTTC. Translation: CASSRRRGGSSYEQYF.

This clonotype occurred many times. J is TRBJ2-6 and V is TRBV27; the D gene could be TRBD1 or TRBD2 (5 bases each). Germline V lookup: CDR1 MNHEY, CDR2 SMNVEV (reference sequence). The CDR3 sequence is 18 residues long. With 4 bases removed from V and 2 bases from J, the gap between germline ends came to 18 bases. The CDR3: CASSSRGRLSPGANVLTF. In DNA, the CDR3 is TGTGCCAGCAGTTCACGGGGCAGGTTGTCCCCTGGGGCCAACGTCCTGACTTTC. Together with reference TRBV27 and TRBJ2-6, the CDR3 gives the full variable domain: EAQVTQNPRYLITVTGKKLTVTCSQNMNHEYMSWYRQDPGLGLRQIYYSMNVEVTDKGDVPEGYKVSRKEKRNFPLILESPSPNQTSLYFCASSSRGRLSPGANVLTFGAGSRLTVL.

With respect to this clonotype: The DNA is left out, because the CDR3 cannot be placed on it with certainty; the CDR3 is given as TCRdb lists it. V usage is TRBV7-6 and J usage is TRBJ2-5. The CDR3 region is 23 residues in length, termini included. The germline gives CDR1 SGHVS, CDR2 FNYEAQ. CDR3 region: CASTNQTSMYLCASSLFGETQYF.

About this clonotype itself: The likely explanation is a read error, given a far larger clone one base away. This chain's CDR3 is CASSPGTTEQFF. CDR3 bases: TGCGCCAGCAGCCCAGGGACAACCGAGCAGTTCTTC. V gene TRBV5-1 combines with J gene TRBJ2-5; D is possibly TRBD1 (6 bases). The J call may be in error: the DNA end matches TRBJ2-1 better. CDR3 length: 12 amino acids. Germline assignment: CDR1 SGHRS and CDR2 YFSETQ.

This clonotype was recorded many times. V is TRBV7-9 and J is TRBJ2-2; 8 nucleotides agree with TRBD2. The CDR3 is 18 residues long. In germline, CDR1 is SEHNR, CDR2 FQNEAQ (reference sequence). V shed 3 bases, J shed 2 bases, and the junction held 11 bases outside the gene matches. CDR3 sequence: CASSLQAGGVGNTGELFF. The CDR3 coding sequence is TGTGCCAGCAGCTTGCAGGCGGGGGGCGTAGGAAACACCGGGGAGCTGTTTTTT.

This chain connects TRBV19 to TRBJ1-2, with D possibly matching TRBD1 (6 bases). Germline assignment: CDR1 LNHDA and CDR2 SQIVND (reference sequence). V was clipped by 7 bases and J by 4 bases, with 16 bases between them. The CDR3 sequence is 14 residues long. CDR3 bases: TGTGCCAGTAATGAACAGGGCTTAGGCTATGGCTACACCTTC. The encoded protein is CASNEQGLGYGYTF. The full variable domain, its missing parts supplied by reference TRBV19 and TRBJ1-2, is DGGITQSPKYLFRKEGQNVTLSCEQNLNHDAMYWYRQDPGQGLRLIYYSQIVNDFQKGDIAEGYSVSREKKESFPLTVTSAQKNPTAFYLCASNEQGLGYGYTFGSGTRLTVV.

In its sample, this clonotype was seen a few times. This rearrangement joins TRBV9 to TRBJ1-4, with TRBD1 as a possible D gene (5 bases). Germline CDR1 reads SGDLS; CDR2 reads YYNGEE. This CDR3 contains 16 residues. Trimming took off 2 bases at V and 10 bases at J, with 21 bases between the two ends. The CDR3 loop is CASSVSSDRFGGKLFF. In DNA form, the CDR3 reads TGTGCCAGCAGCGTGTCCTCGGACCGATTTGGGGGAAAACTGTTTTTT.

This clonotype was detected ten times or more. The chain is built from TRBV3-1 and TRBJ1-1; D perhaps matches TRBD1 (6 bases). The CDR3 contains 13 residues. Trimming took off 4 bases at V and 0 bases at J, with 6 bases between the two ends. Germline assignment: CDR1 LGHDT and CDR2 YNNKEL (reference sequence). Written as DNA, the CDR3 is TGTGCCAGCAGCCGGACAGTGAACACTGAAGCTTTCTTT. Protein: CASSRTVNTEAFF.

This clonotype has only one observation. The DNA is omitted, as the CDR3 cannot be located on it reliably, and the CDR3 follows TCRdb's listing. This CDR3 is CASSFYICSAHMGESDEQFF. V is TRBV7-2 and J is TRBJ2-1; TRBD1 is the table's D call and was not checked against the DNA. The V gene's germline CDR1 is SGHTA and CDR2 FQGNSA. The length of the CDR3 is 20 amino acids, counting both ends.

This clonotype was picked up a small number of times. The chain carries TRBV5-8 and TRBJ2-1, with D perhaps TRBD2 (6 bases). V dropped 3 bases and J dropped 0 bases, with 10 bases sitting between them. Germline loops: CDR1 SGHTS, CDR2 YDEGEE. This CDR3 has 15 amino acids. Written as DNA, the CDR3 is TGTGCCAGCAGCTGGGCCGGGAGCTCCTACAATGAGCAGTTCTTC. This encodes CASSWAGSSYNEQFF.

This clonotype was seen repeatedly, ten times or more. The chain uses TRBV4-1 and TRBJ2-7; D unresolved. V lost 2 bases, J lost 1 base, and 9 bases lay in between. The CDR3 totals 14 residues. CDR1 MGHRA and CDR2 YSYEKL come from the germline V gene. The DNA of the CDR3 is TGCGCCAGCAGCCAAACGGCGGTGTCCTACGAGCAGTACTTC. This sequence encodes CASSQTAVSYEQYF.

This clonotype was observed a few times. This chain connects TRBV5-6 to TRBJ2-1; D might be TRBD1 or TRBD2, each matching 5 bases. V shed 5 bases and J shed 8 bases, with 20 bases lying between them. Germline CDR1 SGHDT, CDR2 YYEEEE. CDR3 length: 15 amino acids. The CDR3 region is CASRLAAGTLDEQFF. The CDR3 region has the DNA TGTGCCAGCAGACTTGCGGCAGGGACCTTGGATGAGCAGTTCTTC.

Turning to this clonotype: A single base separates this from a much larger clone, so it may be a read error. The gene calls are TRBV7-9 and TRBJ1-4; 11 bases match TRBD1. The germline V gene has CDR1 SEHNR and CDR2 FQNEAQ (reference sequence). Trimming removed 3 bases from V and 1 base from J; junction bases left unmatched: 10. This CDR3 is 19 amino acids long. In nucleotides, the CDR3 is TGTGCCAGCAGCTTGCTGGACAGGGGGCTGCGGGGAACTAATGAAAAACTGTTTTTT. It codes for CASSLLDRGLRGTNEKLFF.

This clonotype was recorded at least ten times. This rearrangement joins TRBV7-8 to TRBJ2-7; maybe TRBD2 (5 bases). This CDR3 has 13 amino acids. Trimming cost V 4 bases and J 3 bases, with 10 bases left between them. Germline V lookup: CDR1 SGHVS, CDR2 FQNEAQ. CDR3 residues: CASSSRGHYEQYF. As DNA, the CDR3 is TGTGCCAGCAGCTCACGCGGGCACTACGAGCAGTACTTC.

The chain recombines TRBV12-3 or TRBV12-4 with TRBJ1-2, with D uncertain. V was trimmed by 7 bases and J by 4 bases, leaving 13 bases between them. The CDR3 is 13 residues long. As DNA, the CDR3 is TGTGCCAGCACCAGATCGGGGATCTATGGCTACACCTTC. It codes for CASTRSGIYGYTF.

Ten or more counts support this clonotype. The J gene is TRBJ2-1, the V gene TRBV3-1, with TRBD2 identical over 14 bases. Germline CDR1 reads LGHDT; CDR2 reads YNNKEL (reference sequence). The junction had 8 bases not matched to a gene; V was cut back by 2 bases and J by 8 bases. This CDR3 comprises 17 residues. Here the CDR3 DNA reads TGTGCCAGCAGCCAACCCGCGGGACTAGCGGGAGCCCATGAGCAGTTCTTC. Translating it yields CASSQPAGLAGAHEQFF.

This clonotype came up many times. V usage is TRBV19 and J usage is TRBJ1-1; 10 bases agree with TRBD1. This CDR3 comprises 13 residues. The V segment lost 5 bases and the J segment 11 bases; nucleotides outside the gene matches: 8. Germline CDR1 and CDR2: LNHDA and SQIVND (reference sequence). The chain's CDR3 is CASSPGTGAEAFF. The CDR3 nucleotides are TGTGCCAGTAGTCCAGGGACAGGGGCCGAGGCTTTCTTT.

Comment on this clonotype: A read error is likely here: a far larger clone is one base away. The chain uses TRBV6-1 and TRBJ2-7; 7 nucleotides agree with TRBD2. The germline V gene encodes CDR1 MNHNS and CDR2 SASEGT. The CDR3 extends over 14 amino acids. The CDR3 sequence: CASVPGGSTNEQYF. In DNA, the CDR3 is TGCGCCAGCGTCCCCGGCGGGAGTACCAATGAGCAGTACTTC.

This clonotype was observed many times. The genes are TRBV7-2 and TRBJ2-3, with 10 bases identical to TRBD1. The CDR3 has 15 amino acids. Trimming took 5 bases from V and 0 from J; bases not matched to a gene: 2. The V gene's germline CDR1 is SGHTA and CDR2 FQGNSA. DNA for the CDR3: TGTGCCAGCAGCCCGGGACAGGGGAGCACAGATACGCAGTATTTT. Translating it yields CASSPGQGSTDTQYF.

In its sample, this clonotype was seen many times. The chain combines TRBV9 with TRBJ2-1; 8 bases are shared with TRBD2. This CDR3 is built from 16 residues. Trimming at V came to 0 bases and at J to 6 bases, leaving 8 bases not matched to a gene. CDR1 is SGDLS, CDR2 YYNGEE, per germline. CDR3 DNA: TGTGCCAGCAGCGTAGACGGTAGCGGGGCGGGCAATGAGCAGTTCTTC. It yields the protein CASSVDGSGAGNEQFF.

In its sample, this clonotype was seen once. The chain has TRBV5-1 and TRBJ2-7, with D unresolved. CDR3 length: 15 amino acids. The germline gives CDR1 SGHRS, CDR2 YFSETQ. V was pared by 1 base and J by 0 bases, with 11 bases between. The CDR3 DNA follows: TGCGCCAGCAGCTTGTTCCAACCCAGCTCCTACGAGCAGTACTTC. Protein sequence: CASSLFQPSSYEQYF.

The rearrangement uses TRBV5-1 and TRBJ1-1, with D uncertain. The germline V gene encodes CDR1 SGHRS and CDR2 YFSETQ. This CDR3 has 14 amino acids. Trimming removed 0 bases from V and 3 bases from J, with 9 bases in between. The CDR3 DNA sequence: TGCGCCAGCAGCTTGGAAAGTCCCTACACTGAAGCTTTCTTT. It yields the protein CASSLESPYTEAFF.

The chain employs TRBV6-2 or TRBV6-3 and TRBJ1-4; D ambiguous. The CDR3 has 13 amino acids. The germline V and J ends were trimmed by 6 bases and 8 bases, with 13 bases remaining between them. The germline gives CDR1 MNHEY, CDR2 SVGEGT. The CDR3 nucleotides are TGTGCCAGCAGATGGGCAGGAGGGGAAAAACTGTTTTTT. This sequence encodes CASRWAGGEKLFF.

In its sample, this clonotype is medium-sized (0.01 to 0.1%). The chain is built from TRBV10-3 and TRBJ1-2; TRBD1 might be the D (6 bases). The length of the CDR3 is 15 residues. Trimming shortened V by 0 bases and J by 8 bases, and 16 bases separated the two germline ends. CDR1 is ENHRY, CDR2 SYGVKD, per germline. CDR3 coding DNA: TGTGCCATCAGTGAGTCGCAGGGGTACTCCAGCGGCTACACCTTC. Translating it yields CAISESQGYSSGYTF.

Of note for this clonotype: A far larger clone is off by one base, so a read error is likely. This chain connects TRBV6-2 or TRBV6-3 to TRBJ2-1; TRBD1 or TRBD2 may be the D gene (5 bases each). This CDR3 comprises 15 residues. Germline CDR1 is MNHEY and CDR2 is SVGEGT. The V gene lost 5 bases and the J gene lost 10 bases, with 21 bases spanning the gap. The CDR3 sequence is CASSAEEGSSYEQFF. In DNA, the CDR3 is TGTGCCAGCAGTGCGGAAGAGGGGTCCTCCTACGAGCAGTTCTTC.